Below, 15 T cell receptor beta chains from the same sample are listed, as sequenced in a study of CD8 T cells in ankylosing spondylitis. MiXCR, applied by TCRdb to the 5' RACE reads, yields one record per CDR3 protein. The sample has approximately 200,000 distinct CDR3 sequences; around 13% are singletons. The material sequenced was blood, either unsorted or a sorted T cell fraction (not recorded which). The receptors shown here come from a male donor with ankylosing spondylitis or in good health (not recorded which).

This clonotype has more than one count but fewer than ten. The V call is TRBV11-2, the J call TRBJ2-1, with 7 positions matching TRBD2. The J segment lost 5 bases and the V segment lost 4 bases, leaving 14 bases of the junction unmatched. The CDR3 loop spans 17 amino acids. CDR1 and CDR2 from the germline V gene are SGHAT and FQNNGV. The CDR3 loop is CASSSRGVTPNNNEQFF. As DNA, the CDR3 is TGTGCCAGCAGCTCCCGGGGGGTCACACCTAATAACAATGAGCAGTTCTTC.

This clonotype was detected only a few times. The J gene is TRBJ2-1, the V gene TRBV6-2 or TRBV6-3; possible D gene TRBD1, 6 bases. Trimming shortened V by 10 bases and J by 1 base, and 14 bases separated the two germline ends. The CDR3 has 14 amino acids. CDR1 is MNHEY and CDR2 is SVGEGT in the germline V gene. The CDR3 region has the DNA TGTGCCACCCAAGGGGGTGATTCCTACAATGAGCAGTTCTTC. The encoded protein is CATQGGDSYNEQFF.

This clonotype was detected only a few times. The V and J genes are TRBV5-1 and TRBJ2-1, with 9 positions matching TRBD1. This CDR3 is 13 amino acids long. The germline V gene has CDR1 SGHRS and CDR2 YFSETQ. Germline trimming cut 3 bases from V and 6 bases from J; bases unmatched to any gene: 1. The CDR3 DNA reads as TGCGCCAGCAGCTCGACAGGGGGCAATGAGCAGTTCTTC. Protein sequence: CASSSTGGNEQFF.

This clonotype was seen only a few times. The V gene is TRBV7-9, the J gene TRBJ2-7; 8 positions agree with TRBD1. This CDR3 is 15 amino acids long. The trim removed 6 bases at V and 1 base at J, leaving 8 bases unmatched. Germline V lookup: CDR1 SEHNR, CDR2 FQNEAQ (reference sequence). CDR3 in DNA: TGTGCCAGCAGACCACCGGGACAGGTGTCCTACGAGCAGTACTTC. Encoded protein: CASRPPGQVSYEQYF.

This chain joins TRBV5-6 and TRBJ2-1; D is undetermined. The CDR3 loop spans 15 amino acids. Germline CDR1 SGHDT, CDR2 YYEEEE. V was trimmed by 0 bases and J by 2 bases, leaving 9 bases between them. This CDR3 is CASSLGFSAYNEQFF. CDR3 in DNA: TGTGCCAGCAGCTTGGGGTTCTCCGCCTACAATGAGCAGTTCTTC.

This clonotype was seen at least ten times. The gene calls are TRBV12-3 or TRBV12-4 and TRBJ2-5; a weak D match, TRBD1 (5 bases). The CDR3 sequence is 14 residues long. The V end lost 1 base, the J end lost 2 bases, and 8 bases lay between the germline ends. Here the CDR3 DNA reads TGTGCCAGCAGTTTAGTTCAGGGTCAAGAGACCCAGTACTTC. Encoded protein: CASSLVQGQETQYF.

The V and J genes are TRBV4-2 and TRBJ2-5; 9 bases agree with TRBD2. CDR3 length: 16 amino acids. V gave up 4 bases and J gave up 5 bases; unmatched junction bases: 11. Germline CDR1 is LGHNA and CDR2 is YNFKEQ. The CDR3 DNA is TGTGCCAGCAGCCTTGAGACTAGCGGCGCGGCGGAGACCCAGTACTTC. This encodes CASSLETSGAAETQYF.

The V gene is TRBV30, the J gene TRBJ1-1; TRBD1 matches at 7 bases. The germline CDR1 and CDR2 sequences are GTSNPN and SVGIG (reference sequence). With 0 bases clipped from V and 3 bases from J, the junction kept 10 bases outside the gene matches. The CDR3 is made up of 16 amino acids. The CDR3 spells CAWSVRWAGQYTEAFF. The CDR3 nucleotides read TGTGCCTGGAGTGTACGGTGGGCGGGACAGTACACTGAAGCTTTCTTT.

CDR3 in DNA: TGTGCCAGCAGTGTCCCTAGCGGAAACACCGGGGAGCTGTTTTTT. The encoded protein is CASSVPSGNTGELFF. The V call is TRBV12-3 or TRBV12-4, the J call TRBJ2-2; 7 bases map to TRBD2. The CDR3 has 15 amino acids. The V segment lost 5 bases and the J segment 2 bases; nucleotides outside the gene matches: 5.

The chain is built from TRBV19 and TRBJ2-1; the match to TRBD2 covers 7 bases. CDR1 and CDR2 (germline): LNHDA, SQIVND (reference sequence). This CDR3 spans 14 amino acids. Trimming cost V 6 bases and J 3 bases; bases outside gene matches: 5. This chain's CDR3 is CASRPTSNYNEQFF. Here the CDR3 DNA reads TGTGCCAGTAGGCCGACTAGCAACTACAATGAGCAGTTCTTC.

This clonotype was observed many times. V gene TRBV4-1 combines with J gene TRBJ2-2; the D gene is possibly TRBD2 (7 bases). The germline gives CDR1 MGHRA, CDR2 YSYEKL. The V end lost 0 bases, the J end lost 7 bases, and 15 bases lay between the germline ends. This CDR3 spans 16 amino acids. This CDR3 is CASSQDHAGAIGELFF. DNA of the CDR3: TGCGCCAGCAGCCAAGATCATGCGGGGGCCATCGGGGAGCTGTTTTTT.

This chain uses TRBV12-3 or TRBV12-4 with TRBJ2-7; 7 bases map to TRBD2. CDR3 size: 15 residues. V lost 1 base to trimming and J lost 3 bases; unmatched junction nucleotides: 6. The CDR3 nucleotides read TGTGCCAGCAGTTTAGAGGGGCTAGCGGTCTACGAGCAGTACTTC. It translates to CASSLEGLAVYEQYF.

V gene TRBV9 combines with J gene TRBJ2-1; D uncertain. Germline V lookup: CDR1 SGDLS, CDR2 YYNGEE. V lost 3 bases and J 2 bases, leaving 6 bases between the germline ends. The CDR3 has 13 residues. The CDR3 DNA is TGTGCCAGCAGCGAAGACACCTACAATGAGCAGTTCTTC. Protein product: CASSEDTYNEQFF. Full variable domain (rest looked up from reference TRBV9 and TRBJ2-1): DSGVTQTPKHLITATGQRVTLRCSPRSGDLSVYWYQQSLDQGLQFLIQYYNGEERAKGNILERFSAQQFPDLHSELNLSSLELGDSALYFCASSEDTYNEQFFGPGTRLTVL.

This clonotype showed up just a few times. The chain uses TRBV4-1 and TRBJ2-1, with D perhaps matching TRBD2 (6 bases). V lost 0 bases to trimming and J lost 2 bases, with 23 bases between them. This CDR3 comprises 20 residues. Germline loops: CDR1 MGHRA, CDR2 YSYEKL. This chain's CDR3 is CASSQDYVYELSGTYNEQFF. DNA of the CDR3: TGCGCCAGCAGCCAAGATTACGTCTATGAACTTAGCGGCACCTACAATGAGCAGTTCTTC.

The V call is TRBV28, the J call TRBJ1-2; D not certain. This CDR3 has 14 amino acids. The V end lost 6 bases, the J end lost 7 bases, and 18 bases lay between the germline ends. Germline CDR1 MDHEN, CDR2 SYDVKM. CDR3 loop: CASSPGLLCCGYTF. The CDR3 bases are TGTGCCAGCAGCCCTGGGCTCCTCTGCTGTGGCTACACCTTC.